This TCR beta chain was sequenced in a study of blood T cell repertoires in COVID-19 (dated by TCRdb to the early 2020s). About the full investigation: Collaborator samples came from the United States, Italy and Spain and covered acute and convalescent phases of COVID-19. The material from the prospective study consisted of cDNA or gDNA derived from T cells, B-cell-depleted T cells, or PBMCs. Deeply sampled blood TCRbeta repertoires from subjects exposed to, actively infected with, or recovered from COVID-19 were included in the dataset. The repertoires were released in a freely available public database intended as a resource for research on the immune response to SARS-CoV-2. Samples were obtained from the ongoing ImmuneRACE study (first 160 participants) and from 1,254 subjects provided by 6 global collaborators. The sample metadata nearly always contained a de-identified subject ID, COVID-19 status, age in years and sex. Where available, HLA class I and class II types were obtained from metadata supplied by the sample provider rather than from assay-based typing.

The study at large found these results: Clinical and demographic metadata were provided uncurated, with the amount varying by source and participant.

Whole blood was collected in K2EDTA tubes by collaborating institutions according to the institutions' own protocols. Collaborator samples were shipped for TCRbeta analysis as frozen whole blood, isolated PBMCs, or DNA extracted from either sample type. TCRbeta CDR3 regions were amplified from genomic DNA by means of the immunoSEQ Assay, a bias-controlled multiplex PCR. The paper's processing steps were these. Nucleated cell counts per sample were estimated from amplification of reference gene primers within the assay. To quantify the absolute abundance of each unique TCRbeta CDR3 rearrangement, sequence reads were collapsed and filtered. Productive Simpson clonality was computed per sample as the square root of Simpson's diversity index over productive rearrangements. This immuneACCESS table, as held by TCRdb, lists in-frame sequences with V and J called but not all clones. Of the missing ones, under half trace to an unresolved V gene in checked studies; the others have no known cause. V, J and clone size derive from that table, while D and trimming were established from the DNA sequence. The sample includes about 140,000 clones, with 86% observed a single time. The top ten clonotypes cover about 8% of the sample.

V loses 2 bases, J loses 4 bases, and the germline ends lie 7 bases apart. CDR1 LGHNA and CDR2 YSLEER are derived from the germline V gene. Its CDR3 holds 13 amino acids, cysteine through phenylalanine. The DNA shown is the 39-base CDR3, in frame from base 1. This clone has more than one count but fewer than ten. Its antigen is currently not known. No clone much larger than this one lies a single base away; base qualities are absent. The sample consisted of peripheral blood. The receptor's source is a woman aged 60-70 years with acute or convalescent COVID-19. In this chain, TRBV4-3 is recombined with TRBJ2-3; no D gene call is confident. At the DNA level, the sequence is TGCGCCAGCAGCCAATTTTCAGCAGATACGCAGTATTTT. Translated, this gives CASSQFSADTQYF.